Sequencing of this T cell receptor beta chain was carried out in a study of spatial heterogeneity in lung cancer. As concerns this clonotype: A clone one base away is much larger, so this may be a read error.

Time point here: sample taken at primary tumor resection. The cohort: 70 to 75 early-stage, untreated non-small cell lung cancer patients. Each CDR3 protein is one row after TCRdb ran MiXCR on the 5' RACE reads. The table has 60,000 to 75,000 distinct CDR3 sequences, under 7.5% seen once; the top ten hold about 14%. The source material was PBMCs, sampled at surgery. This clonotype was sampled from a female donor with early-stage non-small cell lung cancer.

The CDR3: CSARTGGASSQPQHF. In DNA, the CDR3 is TGCAGTGCTAGGACAGGGGGGGCGAGCAGTCAGCCCCAGCATTTT. The V call is TRBV20-1, the J call TRBJ1-5, with 9 bases that match TRBD1. This CDR3 has 15 amino acids. Germline V gene data show CDR1 as DFQATT and CDR2 as SNEGSKA (reference sequence).